A selection of T cell receptor beta chains follows, all from one sample in a study of PD-L1 blockade in urothelial cancer. Only in-frame clones appear in the TCRdb table, and some are missing; sequencing was by immunoSEQ multiplex PCR. The table lists tens of thousands of clones, around 85% of them singletons. This specimen consisted of PBMCs, obtained around atezolizumab (anti-PD-L1) treatment. These receptors came from a man aged 55 to 70 with urothelial cancer. The CDR3 runs from the conserved cysteine through the conserved F or W. Each record gives: CDR3 protein, CDR3 DNA, D gene, J gene, clone size, V gene. D genes are given only for firm matches. Size is omitted from some rows. Given values are once, few, many or a class for expanded clones.

CDR3 protein: CASSPERRGNTEAFF
CDR3 DNA: TGCGCCAGCAGCCCGGAGAGACGGGGGAACACTGAAGCTTTCTTT
D gene: .
J gene: TRBJ1-1
clone size: .
V gene: TRBV4-1

CDR3 protein: CASSYDGSTDTQYF
CDR3 DNA: TGTGCCAGCAGTTATGACGGGAGCACAGATACGCAGTATTTT
D gene: .
J gene: TRBJ2-3
clone size: few
V gene: TRBV6-5

CDR3 protein: CASSLSSGRQETQYF
CDR3 DNA: TGTGCCAGCAGCTTAAGTAGCGGGAGACAAGAGACCCAGTACTTC
D gene: TRBD2
J gene: TRBJ2-5
clone size: .
V gene: TRBV7-9

CDR3 protein: CASSQDPARVEVDEQYF
CDR3 DNA: TGCGCCAGCAGCCAAGACCCAGCCCGGGTTGAAGTCGACGAGCAGTACTTC
D gene: .
J gene: TRBJ2-7
clone size: .
V gene: TRBV7-2

CDR3 protein: CASGRRGDTQYF
CDR3 DNA: TGTGCTAGTGGCCGCCGGGGAGATACGCAGTATTTT
D gene: .
J gene: TRBJ2-3
clone size: .
V gene: TRBV12-5

CDR3 protein: CASSRNTPTGTVGGLFF
CDR3 DNA: TGTGCCAGCAGCAGGAACACCCCGACAGGGACTGTGGGTGGGCTGTTTTTT
D gene: .
J gene: TRBJ2-2
clone size: .
V gene: TRBV11-3

CDR3 protein: CASSDPSGGGQETQYF
CDR3 DNA: TGTGCCAGCAGCGACCCTAGCGGGGGGGGCCAAGAGACCCAGTACTTC
D gene: TRBD2
J gene: TRBJ2-5
clone size: .
V gene: TRBV7-9

CDR3 protein: CASSSLSEQYF
CDR3 DNA: TGTGCCAGCAGCTCCCTTTCGGAGCAGTACTTC
D gene: .
J gene: TRBJ2-7
clone size: .
V gene: TRBV28

CDR3 protein: CASSLEGLSDTQYF
CDR3 DNA: TGTGCCAGCAGCTTAGAGGGACTTTCAGATACGCAGTATTTT
D gene: .
J gene: TRBJ2-3
clone size: .
V gene: TRBV11-2

CDR3 protein: CASSVQGTRANVLTF
CDR3 DNA: TGTGCCAGCAGCGTACAGGGAACGCGGGCCAACGTCCTGACTTTC
D gene: .
J gene: TRBJ2-6
clone size: .
V gene: TRBV9

CDR3 protein: CASSYARAGNTIYF
CDR3 DNA: TGTGCCAGCAGTTACGCCCGAGCTGGAAACACCATATATTTT
D gene: .
J gene: TRBJ1-3
clone size: .
V gene: TRBV6-6

CDR3 protein: CASSERPVTRIQYF
CDR3 DNA: TGTGCCAGCAGCGAGCGGCCAGTAACCCGAATTCAGTACTTC
D gene: .
J gene: TRBJ2-4
clone size: .
V gene: TRBV9

CDR3 protein: CASSALTGGYRNEQFF
CDR3 DNA: TGTGCCAGTAGTGCACTGACAGGGGGCTATAGAAATGAGCAGTTCTTC
D gene: TRBD1
J gene: TRBJ2-1
clone size: .
V gene: TRBV19

CDR3 protein: CASSVSGDPYNEQFF
CDR3 DNA: TGTGCCAGCAGCGTTAGCGGCGACCCATACAATGAGCAGTTCTTC
D gene: .
J gene: TRBJ2-1
clone size: .
V gene: TRBV9

CDR3 protein: CASSFRALNTEAFF
CDR3 DNA: TGTGCCAGCAGCTTCAGGGCCCTGAACACTGAAGCTTTCTTT
D gene: .
J gene: TRBJ1-1
clone size: .
V gene: TRBV7-4

CDR3 protein: CASSLTIGGTEAFF
CDR3 DNA: TGTGCCAGCAGTTTAACCATAGGAGGGACTGAAGCTTTCTTT
D gene: .
J gene: TRBJ1-1
clone size: .
V gene: TRBV25-1

CDR3 protein: CASSSLSGIANYGYTF
CDR3 DNA: TGTGCCAGCAGTTCTCTCTCCGGTATTGCTAACTATGGCTACACCTTC
D gene: .
J gene: TRBJ1-2
clone size: .
V gene: TRBV27

CDR3 protein: CASSLSGSPEGTQYF
CDR3 DNA: TGTGCCAGCAGCTTAAGCGGCAGCCCGGAGGGTACGCAGTATTTT
D gene: .
J gene: TRBJ2-3
clone size: .
V gene: TRBV7-8

CDR3 protein: CASTRLGGAYEQYF
CDR3 DNA: TGTGCCAGCACCCGATTGGGGGGGGCCTACGAGCAGTACTTC
D gene: TRBD2
J gene: TRBJ2-7
clone size: .
V gene: TRBV18

CDR3 protein: CASSNLPNEQYF
CDR3 DNA: TGTGCCAGCAGCAACCTACCCAACGAGCAGTACTTC
D gene: .
J gene: TRBJ2-7
clone size: once
V gene: TRBV9

CDR3 protein: CASSLGWGQGARNQPQHF
CDR3 DNA: TGTGCCAGCAGCTTAGGGTGGGGACAGGGGGCACGAAATCAGCCCCAGCATTTT
D gene: TRBD1
J gene: TRBJ1-5
clone size: .
V gene: TRBV7-2

CDR3 protein: CASSGTGGLTEAFF
CDR3 DNA: TGTGCCAGCAGTGGGACAGGGGGCTTGACTGAAGCTTTCTTT
D gene: TRBD1
J gene: TRBJ1-1
clone size: .
V gene: TRBV6-1

CDR3 protein: CASRPGGPYGYTF
CDR3 DNA: TGTGCCAGCAGACCAGGGGGCCCCTATGGCTACACCTTC
D gene: TRBD1
J gene: TRBJ1-2
clone size: .
V gene: TRBV27

CDR3 protein: CASSRAGSTDTQYF
CDR3 DNA: TGTGCCAGCAGTAGGGCAGGGAGCACAGATACGCAGTATTTT
D gene: .
J gene: TRBJ2-3
clone size: .
V gene: TRBV6-4

CDR3 protein: CSVAREVTGELFF
CDR3 DNA: TGCAGCGTTGCCAGGGAGGTTACCGGGGAGCTGTTTTTT
D gene: .
J gene: TRBJ2-2
clone size: .
V gene: TRBV29-1

CDR3 protein: CASSMSGTVSYNSPLHF
CDR3 DNA: TGTGCCAGCAGTATGTCCGGGACTGTCAGCTATAATTCACCCCTCCACTTT
D gene: .
J gene: TRBJ1-6
clone size: few
V gene: TRBV27

CDR3 protein: CASSLPPGRRQFF
CDR3 DNA: TGTGCCAGCTCCCTTCCCCCAGGGAGGAGGCAGTTCTTC
D gene: .
J gene: TRBJ2-1
clone size: .
V gene: TRBV18

CDR3 protein: CAWSVGVSQYF
CDR3 DNA: TGTGCCTGGAGTGTAGGGGTATCGCAGTATTTT
D gene: .
J gene: TRBJ2-3
clone size: .
V gene: TRBV30

CDR3 protein: CASSEFSGGDQDTQYF
CDR3 DNA: TGCGCCAGCAGTGAGTTTAGCGGGGGGGATCAGGATACGCAGTATTTT
D gene: TRBD2
J gene: TRBJ2-3
clone size: .
V gene: TRBV10-1

CDR3 protein: CASSPWPTRGGANTEAFF
CDR3 DNA: TGTGCCAGCAGCCCTTGGCCCACTCGTGGGGGCGCGAACACTGAAGCTTTCTTT
D gene: .
J gene: TRBJ1-1
clone size: .
V gene: TRBV7-9

CDR3 protein: CASSRQLYEQYF
CDR3 DNA: TGTGCCAGCAGTCGACAGCTATACGAGCAGTACTTC
D gene: .
J gene: TRBJ2-7
clone size: once
V gene: TRBV6-6

CDR3 protein: CASCSGGAGAGELFF
CDR3 DNA: TGCGCCAGCTGTAGCGGGGGGGCCGGGGCCGGGGAGCTGTTTTTT
D gene: TRBD2
J gene: TRBJ2-2
clone size: .
V gene: TRBV10-2

CDR3 protein: CASSLSGISPYEQYF
CDR3 DNA: TGTGCCAGCAGCTTATCGGGGATTTCCCCCTACGAGCAGTACTTC
D gene: .
J gene: TRBJ2-7
clone size: .
V gene: TRBV11-3

CDR3 protein: CASSSRLAGATDTQYF
CDR3 DNA: TGTGCCAGCAGCTCACGACTAGCGGGGGCCACAGATACGCAGTATTTT
D gene: .
J gene: TRBJ2-3
clone size: .
V gene: TRBV21-1

CDR3 protein: CASSYGQGGNQPQHF
CDR3 DNA: TGTGCCAGCAGTTACGGACAGGGAGGCAATCAGCCCCAGCATTTT
D gene: TRBD1
J gene: TRBJ1-5
clone size: .
V gene: TRBV6-6

CDR3 protein: CASSQGWGQEGNTIYF
CDR3 DNA: TGTGCCAGCAGCCAAGGATGGGGACAGGAGGGAAACACCATATATTTT
D gene: TRBD1
J gene: TRBJ1-3
clone size: .
V gene: TRBV14

CDR3 protein: CASSFNSNIQYF
CDR3 DNA: TGTGCCAGCAGTTTTAACAGCAACATTCAGTACTTC
D gene: .
J gene: TRBJ2-4
clone size: .
V gene: TRBV28

CDR3 protein: CASSPARGELYGYTF
CDR3 DNA: TGTGCCAGCAGCCCCGCACGGGGAGAGCTATATGGCTACACCTTC
D gene: .
J gene: TRBJ1-2
clone size: .
V gene: TRBV7-2

CDR3 protein: CASSIDRENQPQHF
CDR3 DNA: TGTGCCAGTAGTATAGACAGGGAAAATCAGCCCCAGCATTTT
D gene: .
J gene: TRBJ1-5
clone size: .
V gene: TRBV19

CDR3 protein: CASNRARDSYSEQYF
CDR3 DNA: TGTGCCAGCAATAGGGCGAGGGATTCCTACTCCGAGCAGTACTTC
D gene: .
J gene: TRBJ2-7
clone size: .
V gene: TRBV27

CDR3 protein: CASSAQLFSGTAGNTIYF
CDR3 DNA: TGCGCCAGCAGCGCACAGCTATTCTCCGGGACAGCTGGAAACACCATATATTTT
D gene: TRBD1
J gene: TRBJ1-3
clone size: .
V gene: TRBV5-1

CDR3 protein: CAMHRGRDTTDTQYF
CDR3 DNA: TGTGCCATGCACAGGGGGCGAGATACCACAGATACGCAGTATTTT
D gene: TRBD1
J gene: TRBJ2-3
clone size: .
V gene: TRBV2

CDR3 protein: CASSPGVGDTEAFF
CDR3 DNA: TGTGCCAGCTCACCAGGGGTCGGGGACACTGAAGCTTTCTTT
D gene: .
J gene: TRBJ1-1
clone size: .
V gene: TRBV18

CDR3 protein: CASSLNREKLFF
CDR3 DNA: TGTGCCAGCAGCTTGAACAGGGAAAAACTGTTTTTT
D gene: .
J gene: TRBJ1-4
clone size: .
V gene: TRBV5-4

CDR3 protein: CASRSRLAKSTDTQYF
CDR3 DNA: TGTGCCAGCAGATCACGACTAGCCAAAAGCACAGATACGCAGTATTTT
D gene: TRBD2
J gene: TRBJ2-3
clone size: .
V gene: TRBV7-2

CDR3 protein: CASRLGTSNYGYTF
CDR3 DNA: TGTGCCAGCAGACTCGGGACAAGTAACTATGGCTACACCTTC
D gene: .
J gene: TRBJ1-2
clone size: .
V gene: TRBV11-2

CDR3 protein: CASSQDRGDSPLHF
CDR3 DNA: TGCGCCAGCAGCCAAGATCGGGGGGATTCACCCCTCCACTTT
D gene: .
J gene: TRBJ1-6
clone size: .
V gene: TRBV4-3

CDR3 protein: CATTDRVDEQYF
CDR3 DNA: TGTGCCACCACGGACAGGGTAGACGAGCAGTACTTC
D gene: TRBD1
J gene: TRBJ2-7
clone size: .
V gene: TRBV10-3

CDR3 protein: CASSPQAGGQETQYF
CDR3 DNA: TGTGCCAGCAGCCCCCAGGCGGGGGGGCAAGAGACCCAGTACTTC
D gene: TRBD2
J gene: TRBJ2-5
clone size: .
V gene: TRBV7-8

CDR3 protein: CASSKWWQGARETQYF
CDR3 DNA: TGTGCCAGCAGCAAATGGTGGCAGGGGGCGCGAGAGACCCAGTACTTC
D gene: .
J gene: TRBJ2-5
clone size: .
V gene: TRBV21-1

CDR3 protein: CASSSKRGKQFF
CDR3 DNA: TGTGCCAGCAGCTCTAAAAGGGGGAAGCAGTTCTTC
D gene: .
J gene: TRBJ2-1
clone size: .
V gene: TRBV5-8

CDR3 protein: CASSQPMGSPNEQFF
CDR3 DNA: TGTGCCAGCAGCCAACCTATGGGCAGTCCCAATGAGCAGTTCTTC
D gene: .
J gene: TRBJ2-1
clone size: .
V gene: TRBV7-9

CDR3 protein: CASRSSLAGYNEQFF
CDR3 DNA: TGTGCCAGCAGAAGTAGCCTAGCGGGCTACAATGAGCAGTTCTTC
D gene: TRBD2
J gene: TRBJ2-1
clone size: .
V gene: TRBV7-2

CDR3 protein: CASRGGVTGELFF
CDR3 DNA: TGTGCCAGCAGGGGGGGAGTCACCGGGGAGCTGTTTTTT
D gene: .
J gene: TRBJ2-2
clone size: .
V gene: TRBV6-1

CDR3 protein: CASSPLGQGNSYEQYF
CDR3 DNA: TGTGCCAGTAGTCCCCTGGGACAGGGGAATTCTTACGAGCAGTACTTC
D gene: TRBD1
J gene: TRBJ2-7
clone size: .
V gene: TRBV19

CDR3 protein: CASSTDRDGADTQYF
CDR3 DNA: TGCGCCAGCAGCACGGACAGGGATGGCGCAGATACGCAGTATTTT
D gene: TRBD1
J gene: TRBJ2-3
clone size: .
V gene: TRBV5-1

CDR3 protein: CATSREPTGSGNTIYF
CDR3 DNA: TGTGCCACCAGCAGAGAACCTACAGGGTCGGGAAACACCATATATTTT
D gene: .
J gene: TRBJ1-3
clone size: .
V gene: TRBV15